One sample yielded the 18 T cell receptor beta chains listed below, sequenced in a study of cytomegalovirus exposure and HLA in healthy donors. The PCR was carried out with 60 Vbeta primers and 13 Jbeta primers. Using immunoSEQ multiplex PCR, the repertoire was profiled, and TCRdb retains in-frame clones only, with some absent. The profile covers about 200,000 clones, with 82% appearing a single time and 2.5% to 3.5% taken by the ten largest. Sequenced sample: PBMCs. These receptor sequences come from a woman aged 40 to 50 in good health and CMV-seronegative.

CDR3 nucleotides: TGTGCCAGCATCGACGGGACTAGCGGGATGATTAATGAGCAGTTCTTC. This encodes CASIDGTSGMINEQFF. The chain combines TRBV7-9 with TRBJ2-1, with TRBD2 matching over 13 bases. Germline assignment: CDR1 SEHNR and CDR2 FQNEAQ (reference sequence). This CDR3 has 16 residues. After removal of 7 bases from V and 7 bases from J, the junction contained 10 bases not matched to a gene.

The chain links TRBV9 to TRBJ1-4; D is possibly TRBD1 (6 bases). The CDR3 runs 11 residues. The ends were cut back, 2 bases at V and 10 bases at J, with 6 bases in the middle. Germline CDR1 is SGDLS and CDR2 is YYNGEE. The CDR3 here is CASSVDRKLFF. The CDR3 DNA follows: TGTGCCAGCAGCGTGGACAGAAAACTGTTTTTT. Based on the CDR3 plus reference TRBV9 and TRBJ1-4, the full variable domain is DSGVTQTPKHLITATGQRVTLRCSPRSGDLSVYWYQQSLDQGLQFLIQYYNGEERAKGNILERFSAQQFPDLHSELNLSSLELGDSALYFCASSVDRKLFFGSGTQLSVL.

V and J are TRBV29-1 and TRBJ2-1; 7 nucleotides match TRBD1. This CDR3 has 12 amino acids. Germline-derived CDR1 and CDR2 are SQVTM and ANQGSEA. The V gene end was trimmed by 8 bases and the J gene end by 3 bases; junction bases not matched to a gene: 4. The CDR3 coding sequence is TGCAGCTTATGGGACAGCTACAATGAGCAGTTCTTC. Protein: CSLWDSYNEQFF.

The CDR3 protein is CASSLGQGKDEKLFF. The CDR3 DNA follows: TGTGCCAGCAGCCTTGGACAGGGCAAAGATGAAAAACTGTTTTTT. This sequence joins TRBV4-2 and TRBJ1-4; 8 nucleotides line up with TRBD1. Germline assignment: CDR1 LGHNA and CDR2 YNFKEQ. The CDR3 is 15 residues long. V lost 4 bases and J lost 6; bases outside the gene matches: 7.

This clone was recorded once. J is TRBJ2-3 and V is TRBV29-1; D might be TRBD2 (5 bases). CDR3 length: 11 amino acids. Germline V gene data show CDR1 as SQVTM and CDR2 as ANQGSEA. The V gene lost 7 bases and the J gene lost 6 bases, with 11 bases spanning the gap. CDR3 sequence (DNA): TGCAGCGCCCGGGGTCGGGATACGCAGTATTTT. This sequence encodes CSARGRDTQYF.

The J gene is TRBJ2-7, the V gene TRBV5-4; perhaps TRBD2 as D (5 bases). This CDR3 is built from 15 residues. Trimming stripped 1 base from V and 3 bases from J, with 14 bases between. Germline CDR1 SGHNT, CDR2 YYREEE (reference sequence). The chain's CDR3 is CASSLFRGSSYEQYF. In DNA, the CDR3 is TGTGCCAGCAGCTTGTTCCGAGGGTCTAGCTACGAGCAGTACTTC.

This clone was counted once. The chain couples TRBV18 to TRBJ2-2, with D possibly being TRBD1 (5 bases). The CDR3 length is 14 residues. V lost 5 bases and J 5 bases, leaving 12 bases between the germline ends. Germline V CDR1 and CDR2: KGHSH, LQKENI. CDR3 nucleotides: TGTGCCAGCTCAGAACAGGAGATGACCGGGGAGCTGTTTTTT. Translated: CASSEQEMTGELFF.

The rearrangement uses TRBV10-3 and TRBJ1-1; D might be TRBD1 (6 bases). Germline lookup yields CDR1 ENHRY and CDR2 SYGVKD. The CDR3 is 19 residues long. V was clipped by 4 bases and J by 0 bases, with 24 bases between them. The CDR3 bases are TGTGCCATCAGTGTCGGCGCGGGGGGCGGAAACTCGTTGAACACTGAAGCTTTCTTT. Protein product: CAISVGAGGGNSLNTEAFF.

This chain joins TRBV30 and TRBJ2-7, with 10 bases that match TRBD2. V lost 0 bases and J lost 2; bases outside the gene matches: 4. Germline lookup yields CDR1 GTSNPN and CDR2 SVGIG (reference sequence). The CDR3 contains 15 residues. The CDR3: CAWSVAGGPAYEQYF. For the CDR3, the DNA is TGTGCCTGGAGTGTAGCGGGAGGGCCGGCCTACGAGCAGTACTTC.

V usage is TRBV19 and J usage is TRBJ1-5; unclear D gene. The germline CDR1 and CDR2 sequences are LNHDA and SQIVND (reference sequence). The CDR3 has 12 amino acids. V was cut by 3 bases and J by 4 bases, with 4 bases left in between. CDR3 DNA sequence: TGTGCCAGTAGTATCAGTAATCAGCCCCAGCATTTT. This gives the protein CASSISNQPQHF.

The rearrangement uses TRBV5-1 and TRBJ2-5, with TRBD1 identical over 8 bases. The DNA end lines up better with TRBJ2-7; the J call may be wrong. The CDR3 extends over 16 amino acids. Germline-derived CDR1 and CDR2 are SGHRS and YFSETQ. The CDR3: CASSLTTGTGSYEQYF. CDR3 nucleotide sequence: TGCGCCAGCAGCTTGACAACTGGGACAGGTTCCTACGAGCAGTACTTC.

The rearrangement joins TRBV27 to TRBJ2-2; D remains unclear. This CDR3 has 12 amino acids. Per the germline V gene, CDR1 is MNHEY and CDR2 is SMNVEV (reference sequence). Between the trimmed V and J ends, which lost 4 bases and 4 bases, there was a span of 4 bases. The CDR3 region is CASSYITGELFF. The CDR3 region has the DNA TGTGCCAGCAGTTACATCACCGGGGAGCTGTTTTTT.

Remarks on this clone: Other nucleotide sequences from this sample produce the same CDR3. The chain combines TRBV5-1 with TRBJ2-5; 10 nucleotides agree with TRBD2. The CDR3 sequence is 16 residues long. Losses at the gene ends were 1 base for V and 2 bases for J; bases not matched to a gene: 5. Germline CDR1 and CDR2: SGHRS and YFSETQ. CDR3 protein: CASSLRSGRGQETQYF. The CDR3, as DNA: TGCGCCAGCAGCTTGCGAAGCGGGAGGGGACAAGAGACCCAGTACTTC. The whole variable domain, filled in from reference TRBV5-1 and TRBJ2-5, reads KAGVTQTPRYLIKTRGQQVTLSCSPISGHRSVSWYQQTPGQGLQFLFEYFSETQRNKGNFPGRFSGRQFSNSRSEMNVSTLELGDSALYLCASSLRSGRGQETQYFGPGTRLLVL.

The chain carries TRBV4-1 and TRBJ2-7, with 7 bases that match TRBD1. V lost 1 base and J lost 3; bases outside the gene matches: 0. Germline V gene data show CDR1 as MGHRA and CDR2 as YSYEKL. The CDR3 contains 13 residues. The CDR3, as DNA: TGCGCCAGCAGCCAAGGGACAGGCTACGAGCAGTACTTC. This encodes CASSQGTGYEQYF.

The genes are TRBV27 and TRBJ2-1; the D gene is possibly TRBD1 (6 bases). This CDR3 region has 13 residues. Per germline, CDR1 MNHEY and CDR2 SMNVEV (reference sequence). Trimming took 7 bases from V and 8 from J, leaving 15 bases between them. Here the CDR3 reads CASMIRGRDEQFF. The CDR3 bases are TGTGCCAGCATGATCAGGGGACGTGATGAGCAGTTCTTC.

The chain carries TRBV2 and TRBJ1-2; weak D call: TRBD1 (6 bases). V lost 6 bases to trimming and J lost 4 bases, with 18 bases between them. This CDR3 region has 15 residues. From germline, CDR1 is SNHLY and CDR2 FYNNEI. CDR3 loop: CASRGVRGRLYGYTF. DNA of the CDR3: TGTGCCAGCAGGGGGGTCAGGGGAAGACTCTATGGCTACACCTTC.

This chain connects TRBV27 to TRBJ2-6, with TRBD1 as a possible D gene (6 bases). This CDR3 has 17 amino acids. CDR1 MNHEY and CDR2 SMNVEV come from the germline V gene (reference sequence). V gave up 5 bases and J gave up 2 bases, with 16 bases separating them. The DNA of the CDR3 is TGTGCCAGCAGTGACACAGGGTTCACCCCTGGGGCCAACGTCCTGACTTTC. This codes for CASSDTGFTPGANVLTF.

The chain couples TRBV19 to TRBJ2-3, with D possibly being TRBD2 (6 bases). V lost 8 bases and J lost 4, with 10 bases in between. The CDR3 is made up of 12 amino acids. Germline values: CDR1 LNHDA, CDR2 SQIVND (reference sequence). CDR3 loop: CASLGGPDTQYF. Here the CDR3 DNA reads TGTGCCAGTCTCGGGGGACCAGATACGCAGTATTTT.